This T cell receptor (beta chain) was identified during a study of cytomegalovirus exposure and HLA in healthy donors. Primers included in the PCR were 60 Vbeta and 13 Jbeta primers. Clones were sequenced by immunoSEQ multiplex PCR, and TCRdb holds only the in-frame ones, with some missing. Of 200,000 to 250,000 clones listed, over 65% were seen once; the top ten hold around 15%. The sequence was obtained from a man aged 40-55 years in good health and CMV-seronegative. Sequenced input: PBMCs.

CDR3 in amino acids: CASSQDYWTPMSDSNQPQHF. The CDR3 region has the DNA TGTGCCAGCAGCCAAGATTACTGGACACCGATGTCGGATAGCAATCAGCCCCAGCATTTT. The V call is TRBV4-2, the J call TRBJ1-5; D is perhaps TRBD1 (5 bases). CDR3 length: 20 residues. Between the trimmed V and J ends, which lost 0 bases and 0 bases, there was a span of 21 bases. Per germline, CDR1 LGHNA and CDR2 YNFKEQ.